These 31 T cell receptor beta chains were all obtained from the same sample, sequenced in a study of blood T cell repertoires in COVID-19. TCRdb's copy holds only in-frame clones and misses some; the assay was immunoSEQ multiplex PCR. The sample lists approximately 310,000 clones; about 90% were seen once. The sequenced sample was peripheral blood. The receptors shown here come from a woman between 45 and 65 years old who had recovered from COVID-19.

The chain couples TRBV18 to TRBJ2-6; 12 bases map to TRBD1. The CDR3 is made up of 21 amino acids. CDR1 KGHSH and CDR2 LQKENI come from the germline V gene. Trimming at V came to 3 bases and at J to 0 bases, leaving 12 bases not matched to a gene. The CDR3 reads CASSPVGQGALTLSGANVLTF. CDR3 DNA: TGTGCCAGCTCACCGGTGGGACAGGGGGCGCTCACCCTCTCTGGGGCCAACGTCCTGACTTTC. The full variable domain, with the rest looked up from reference TRBV18 and TRBJ2-6, is NAGVMQNPRHLVRRRGQEARLRCSPMKGHSHVYWYRQLPEEGLKFMVYLQKENIIDESGMPKERFSAEFPKEGPSILRIQQVVRGDSAAYFCASSPVGQGALTLSGANVLTFGAGSRLTVL.

This clone was picked up one time. The chain employs TRBV5-6 and TRBJ2-7; a weak D match, TRBD1 (5 bases). The length of the CDR3 is 15 residues. The germline V gene has CDR1 SGHDT and CDR2 YYEEEE. Trimming took 0 bases from V and 6 from J, leaving 16 bases between them. CDR3 in amino acids: CASSLAGREGREQYF. CDR3 bases: TGTGCCAGCAGCTTGGCCGGCAGGGAAGGACGCGAGCAGTACTTC.

The chain recombines TRBV3-1 (or the pseudogene TRBV3-2) with TRBJ1-1, with 9 nucleotides matching TRBD1. V gave up 4 bases and J gave up 1 base; unmatched junction bases: 7. Germline V gene data show CDR1 as LGHDT and CDR2 as YNNKEL (reference sequence). The CDR3 contains 16 residues. CDR3 sequence: CASSRGTGLTNTEAFF. The DNA for the CDR3 is TGTGCCAGCAGCCGAGGGACAGGGCTAACGAACACTGAAGCTTTCTTT.

The chain uses TRBV5-4 and TRBJ1-5; maybe TRBD1 (5 bases). CDR1 is SGHNT, CDR2 YYREEE, per germline (reference sequence). Between the trimmed V and J ends, which lost 3 bases and 5 bases, there was a span of 15 bases. This CDR3 is built from 15 residues. CDR3 DNA: TGTGCCAGCAGCTCAGGGTCAGGGAGGGATCAGCCCCAGCATTTT. Amino acids: CASSSGSGRDQPQHF.

The rearrangement links TRBV6-5 to TRBJ2-7, with unresolved D. The CDR3 is made up of 16 amino acids. The V end lost 2 bases, the J end lost 1 base, and 15 bases lay between the germline ends. Germline CDR1 reads MNHEY; CDR2 reads SVGAGI. CDR3 loop: CASSYRGGTGSYEQYF. The CDR3 nucleotides are TGTGCCAGCAGTTACCGAGGCGGAACCGGGTCCTACGAGCAGTACTTC.

In its sample, this clone was seen a few times. This sequence joins TRBV6-5 and TRBJ2-7, with 8 bases fitting TRBD1. The junction had 6 bases not matched to a gene; V was cut back by 6 bases and J by 2 bases. Germline lookup yields CDR1 MNHEY and CDR2 SVGAGI. The CDR3 consists of 14 residues. Here the CDR3 DNA reads TGTGCCAGCAGAGCCGGGACAGGTACCTACGAGCAGTACTTC. This codes for CASRAGTGTYEQYF.

The chain couples TRBV10-3 to TRBJ1-1; D possibly corresponds to TRBD1 (6 bases). This CDR3 contains 12 residues. Germline values: CDR1 ENHRY, CDR2 SYGVKD. The ends were cut back, 6 bases at V and 1 base at J, with 6 bases in the middle. The CDR3 bases are TGTGCCATCAGGGGGGCGAACACTGAAGCTTTCTTT. Translation gives CAIRGANTEAFF.

The rearrangement joins TRBV4-3 to TRBJ1-6, with D unresolved. Germline CDR1 reads LGHNA; CDR2 reads YSLEER. The CDR3 sequence is 17 residues long. V lost 0 bases and J 0 bases, leaving 9 bases between the germline ends. The CDR3 loop reads CASSQDPASSYNSPLHF. CDR3 nucleotide sequence: TGCGCCAGCAGCCAAGACCCGGCTAGCTCCTATAATTCACCCCTCCACTTT.

The chain couples TRBV5-4 to TRBJ2-5; possible D gene TRBD1, 5 bases. V dropped 1 base and J dropped 0 bases, with 7 bases sitting between them. Germline V lookup: CDR1 SGHNT, CDR2 YYREEE (reference sequence). This CDR3 is built from 14 residues. This CDR3 reads CASSLRQYQETQYF. CDR3 bases: TGTGCCAGCAGCTTGCGACAGTACCAAGAGACCCAGTACTTC.

J is TRBJ1-6 and V is TRBV5-6; 7 bases line up with TRBD1. After removal of 4 bases from V and 5 bases from J, the junction contained 6 bases not matched to a gene. This CDR3 has 15 residues. Germline V gives CDR1 SGHDT, CDR2 YYEEEE. The CDR3 nucleotides read TGTGCCAGCAGCGGCAGGACAGGAGATAATTCACCCCTCCACTTT. Its protein is CASSGRTGDNSPLHF.

The chain employs TRBV9 and TRBJ1-1; 10 bases fit TRBD1. Looked up from germline, CDR1 is SGDLS and CDR2 is YYNGEE. The CDR3 contains 16 residues. Germline trimming cut 4 bases from V and 0 bases from J; bases unmatched to any gene: 6. CDR3 region: CASSRDRGRVNTEAFF. In nucleotides, the CDR3 is TGTGCCAGCAGCCGCGACAGGGGGCGAGTGAACACTGAAGCTTTCTTT.

The chain carries TRBV5-1 and TRBJ2-2, with TRBD1 identical over 7 bases. The V segment lost 1 base and the J segment 3 bases; nucleotides outside the gene matches: 3. Looked up from germline, CDR1 is SGHRS and CDR2 is YFSETQ. This CDR3 comprises 15 residues. CDR3: CASSLRGLDTGELFF. CDR3 DNA: TGCGCCAGCAGCTTGAGGGGGCTGGACACCGGGGAGCTGTTTTTT.

This chain uses TRBV7-2 with TRBJ2-1, with TRBD1 matching over 7 bases. V lost 3 bases and J lost 1; bases outside the gene matches: 12. The length of the CDR3 is 18 residues. Germline V gene data show CDR1 as SGHTA and CDR2 as FQGNSA. CDR3 loop: CASSFLQVRGQSYNEQFF. In DNA, the CDR3 is TGTGCCAGCAGCTTTCTCCAAGTGAGGGGGCAATCCTACAATGAGCAGTTCTTC.

The chain uses TRBV4-3 and TRBJ2-7; TRBD2 might be the D (6 bases). V gave up 2 bases and J gave up 2 bases, with 16 bases separating them. The germline CDR1 and CDR2 sequences are LGHNA and YSLEER. The CDR3 covers 16 residues. The CDR3 sequence is CASSQSGSAAAYEQYF. The CDR3 DNA sequence: TGCGCCAGCAGCCAAAGCGGGTCGGCCGCAGCCTACGAGCAGTACTTC.

V and J are TRBV5-1 and TRBJ2-3; TRBD2 agrees at 9 bases. Germline-derived CDR1 and CDR2 are SGHRS and YFSETQ. The CDR3 totals 16 residues. The trim removed 0 bases at V and 3 bases at J, leaving 5 bases unmatched. CDR3 sequence: CASSLEGGRATDTQYF. Written as DNA, the CDR3 is TGCGCCAGCAGCTTGGAGGGCGGGAGGGCAACAGATACGCAGTATTTT.

This clone was observed a handful of times. The chain is built from TRBV5-5 and TRBJ1-1; D perhaps matches TRBD1 (6 bases). Germline V gene lookup returns CDR1 SGHKS and CDR2 YYEKEE (reference sequence). There are 17 residues in the CDR3. Trimming took 4 bases from V and 5 from J, leaving 24 bases between them. CDR3 sequence: CASSAYGTQMKVTEAFF. In DNA, the CDR3 is TGTGCCAGCAGCGCTTACGGGACACAAATGAAGGTGACTGAAGCTTTCTTT. Full variable domain (outside the CDR3, taken from reference TRBV5-5 and TRBJ1-1): DAGVTQSPTHLIKTRGQQVTLRCSPISGHKSVSWYQQVLGQGPQFIFQYYEKEERGRGNFPDRFSARQFPNYSSELNVNALLLGDSALYLCASSAYGTQMKVTEAFFGQGTRLTVV.

The CDR3 nucleotides are TGTGCCAGTAGTCGACAGGGGACAGGTTTTCGCGAGCAGTACTTC. Its protein is CASSRQGTGFREQYF. The chain is built from TRBV19 and TRBJ2-7; 8 bases match TRBD1. Per germline, CDR1 LNHDA and CDR2 SQIVND (reference sequence). The trim removed 5 bases at V and 6 bases at J, leaving 12 bases unmatched. The CDR3 extends over 15 amino acids.

This sequence joins TRBV30 and TRBJ1-6; the match to TRBD1 covers 10 bases. With 2 bases clipped from V and 8 bases from J, the junction kept 3 bases outside the gene matches. Germline CDR1 GTSNPN, CDR2 SVGIG (reference sequence). This CDR3 has 14 residues. As DNA, the CDR3 is TGTGCCTGGAGTCCCGGGACAGGGGATTCACCCCTCCACTTT. This codes for CAWSPGTGDSPLHF.

CDR3 amino acids: CASSLRGLAGEQYF. The CDR3 coding sequence is TGTGCCAGCAGCTTGAGGGGACTAGCGGGCGAGCAGTACTTC. This chain joins TRBV5-8 and TRBJ2-7, with 12 bases lining up with TRBD2. The junction had 2 bases not matched to a gene; V was cut back by 1 base and J by 6 bases. This CDR3 has 14 residues. Germline assignment: CDR1 SGHTS and CDR2 YDEGEE.

In nucleotides, the CDR3 is TGTGCCAGCAGCTTCTCGGGGTTCGAGCAGTTCTTC. This gives the protein CASSFSGFEQFF. The rearrangement joins TRBV7-6 to TRBJ2-1; D might be TRBD2 (5 bases). The CDR3 length is 12 residues. Trimming removed 3 bases from V and 10 bases from J, with 10 bases in between. Germline loops: CDR1 SGHVS, CDR2 FNYEAQ.

This chain uses TRBV28 with TRBJ1-6; D not resolved. The CDR3 is made up of 13 amino acids. Trimming cost V 6 bases and J 7 bases, with 10 bases left between them. The germline gives CDR1 MDHEN, CDR2 SYDVKM. As DNA, the CDR3 is TGTGCCAGCAGCCTTATCCGGAATTCACCCCTCCACTTT. Translation: CASSLIRNSPLHF.

The rearrangement links TRBV30 to TRBJ2-1; 7 bases are shared with TRBD1. Germline-derived CDR1 and CDR2 are GTSNPN and SVGIG (reference sequence). V dropped 2 bases and J dropped 3; count of bases not matched to a gene: 4. This CDR3 comprises 14 residues. The CDR3 loop is CAWSSGQVYNEQFF. The CDR3 region has the DNA TGTGCCTGGAGTAGCGGACAGGTCTACAATGAGCAGTTCTTC.

The chain employs TRBV3-1 (or the pseudogene TRBV3-2) and TRBJ2-3; D not certain. Germline CDR1 is LGHDT and CDR2 is YNNKEL (reference sequence). V was trimmed by 0 bases and J by 1 base, leaving 5 bases between them. This CDR3 comprises 14 residues. The CDR3 reads CASSQDAGTDTQYF. CDR3 sequence (DNA): TGTGCCAGCAGCCAAGACGCAGGCACAGATACGCAGTATTTT.

This clone was observed a single time. This chain links TRBV12-3 or TRBV12-4 with TRBJ1-2, with a tentative D call TRBD1 (6 bases). The CDR3 consists of 13 residues. The ends were cut back, 9 bases at V and 3 bases at J, with 14 bases in the middle. Written as DNA, the CDR3 is TGTGCCAGTCAACAACAGGGAGACTATGGCTACACCTTC. Protein: CASQQQGDYGYTF.

This clone has just a few counts. The chain employs TRBV4-3 and TRBJ2-7, with 8 bases that match TRBD2. The CDR3 has 17 residues. Per the germline V gene, CDR1 is LGHNA and CDR2 is YSLEER. The junction had 12 bases not matched to a gene; V was cut back by 0 bases and J by 5 bases. The CDR3 loop is CASSQDAPGGPSDEQYF. The DNA for the CDR3 is TGCGCCAGCAGCCAAGATGCTCCGGGAGGGCCGTCCGACGAGCAGTACTTC.

V usage is TRBV4-1 and J usage is TRBJ2-7; TRBD1 aligns across 10 bases. Germline assignment: CDR1 MGHRA and CDR2 YSYEKL. The J segment lost 3 bases and the V segment lost 0 bases, leaving 2 bases of the junction unmatched. There are 15 residues in the CDR3. In nucleotides, the CDR3 is TGCGCCAGCAGCCAAGAGCGGACAGGGGGCTACGAGCAGTACTTC. Its translation is CASSQERTGGYEQYF.

The chain has TRBV3-1 (or the pseudogene TRBV3-2) and TRBJ2-1, with TRBD2 matching 12 bases. This CDR3 contains 14 residues. Germline trimming cut 7 bases from V and 6 bases from J; bases unmatched to any gene: 4. Germline CDR1 reads LGHDT; CDR2 reads YNNKEL (reference sequence). The CDR3 spells CASTRTSGVNEQFF. DNA for the CDR3: TGTGCCAGCACGCGGACTAGCGGGGTCAATGAGCAGTTCTTC.

The rearrangement joins TRBV29-1 to TRBJ2-1; 11 bases map to TRBD2. The germline gives CDR1 SQVTM, CDR2 ANQGSEA. V dropped 7 bases and J dropped 1; count of bases not matched to a gene: 6. The CDR3 covers 15 residues. The CDR3 sequence: CSAVLAGASYNEQFF. CDR3 nucleotides: TGCAGCGCCGTACTAGCGGGAGCTTCCTACAATGAGCAGTTCTTC.

The chain joins TRBV6-5 to TRBJ2-3; D gene unclear. Per germline, CDR1 MNHEY and CDR2 SVGAGI. The V and J ends lost 1 base and 0 bases respectively, with 11 bases between them. The CDR3 has 16 residues. CDR3 region: CASSYFSGASTDTQYF. The CDR3 DNA is TGTGCCAGCAGTTACTTTTCCGGAGCTAGCACAGATACGCAGTATTTT.

This clone has just a few counts. The V call is TRBV18, the J call TRBJ1-1, with D possibly being TRBD1 (5 bases). The CDR3 loop spans 15 amino acids. CDR1 and CDR2 from the germline V gene are KGHSH and LQKENI. Trimming took 3 bases from V and 3 from J, leaving 14 bases between them. The CDR3, as DNA: TGTGCCAGCTCACCCCAGTGGGCGGGACACACTGAAGCTTTCTTT. Its translation: CASSPQWAGHTEAFF.

The V gene is TRBV2, the J gene TRBJ2-3; 9 bases fit TRBD2. Looked up from germline, CDR1 is SNHLY and CDR2 is FYNNEI. This CDR3 contains 17 residues. V lost 1 base, J lost 1 base, and 6 bases stayed unmatched. This CDR3 reads CASSEGTSAVGTDTQYF. For the CDR3, the DNA is TGTGCCAGCAGTGAAGGGACTAGCGCGGTGGGCACAGATACGCAGTATTTT.